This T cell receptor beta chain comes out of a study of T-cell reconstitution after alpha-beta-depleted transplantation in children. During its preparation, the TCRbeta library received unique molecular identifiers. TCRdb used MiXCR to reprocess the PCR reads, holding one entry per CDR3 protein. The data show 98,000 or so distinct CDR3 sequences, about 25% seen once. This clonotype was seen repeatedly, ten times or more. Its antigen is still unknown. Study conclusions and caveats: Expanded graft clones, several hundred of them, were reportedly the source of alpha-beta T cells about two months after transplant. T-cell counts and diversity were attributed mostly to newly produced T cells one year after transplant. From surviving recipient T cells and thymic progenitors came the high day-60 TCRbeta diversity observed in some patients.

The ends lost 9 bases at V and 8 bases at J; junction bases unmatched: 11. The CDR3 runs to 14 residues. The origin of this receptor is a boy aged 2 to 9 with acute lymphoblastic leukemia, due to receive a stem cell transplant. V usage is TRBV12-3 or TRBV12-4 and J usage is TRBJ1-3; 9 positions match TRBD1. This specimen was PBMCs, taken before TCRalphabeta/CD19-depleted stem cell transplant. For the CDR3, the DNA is TGTGCCAGTTTAACAGGGGGCCCATGGGACACCATATATTTT. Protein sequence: CASLTGGPWDTIYF.